The 22 T cell receptor beta chains below were found in one sample sequenced in a study of blood T cells in healthy people across ages. Alongside a J-beta primer mix, a sample-barcoded 5' primer served in a second PCR lasting 7 to 11 cycles. From the 5' RACE reads, TCRdb called clonotypes with MiXCR, one entry per CDR3 protein. The sample has around 1,900,000 distinct CDR3 sequences, 30% to 40% seen once. The sample consisted of blood. Receptor source: a human donor in good health.

The chain couples TRBV2 to TRBJ2-5, with D tentatively TRBD1 (6 bases). Trimming shortened V by 4 bases and J by 2 bases, and 20 bases separated the two germline ends. Germline CDR1 and CDR2: SNHLY and FYNNEI. This CDR3 has 17 residues. CDR3 in DNA: TGTGCCAGCAGTGCGTCGCCAGGGACAATAATTCAAGAGACCCAGTACTTC. It yields the protein CASSASPGTIIQETQYF.

The chain carries TRBV20-1 and TRBJ1-2; D gene unclear. This CDR3 has 15 residues. Germline CDR1 is DFQATT and CDR2 is SNEGSKA (reference sequence). With 0 bases removed from V and 4 bases from J, the gap between germline ends came to 15 bases. For the CDR3, the DNA is TGCAGTGCTAGAGATCCGATCTCCGCGGGCTATGGCTACACCTTC. Its protein product is CSARDPISAGYGYTF.

This clonotype was seen a handful of times. One junction end disagrees with the germline gene, perhaps due to a read error. This sequence joins TRBV15 and TRBJ1-1, with D maybe TRBD1 (5 bases). The CDR3 runs to 14 residues. Germline lookup yields CDR1 LNHNV and CDR2 YYDKDF (reference sequence). DNA for the CDR3: TGTGCCGCCAGCGGGTTTCGGGGGGTTGCTGAAGCTTTCTTT. This sequence encodes CAASGFRGVAEAFF. Full variable domain (rest looked up from reference TRBV15 and TRBJ1-1): DAMVIQNPRYQVTQFGKPVTLSCSQTLNHNVMYWYQQKSSQAPKLLFHYYDKDFNNEADTPDNFQSRRPNTSFCFLDIRSPGLGDTAMYLCAASGFRGVAEAFFGQGTRLTVV.

V is TRBV5-6 and J is TRBJ1-2; D is possibly TRBD1 (6 bases). CDR1 SGHDT and CDR2 YYEEEE come from the germline V gene. There are 15 residues in the CDR3. V lost 3 bases, J lost 1 base, and 13 bases lay in between. CDR3 amino acids: CASSSPRGGNYGYTF. The CDR3 DNA is TGTGCCAGCAGCTCACCGAGGGGGGGTAACTATGGCTACACCTTC.

Note on this clonotype: One junction end disagrees with the germline gene, perhaps due to a read error. V usage is TRBV7-9 and J usage is TRBJ1-5, with D unclear. The CDR3 runs 13 residues. The V gene's germline CDR1 is SEHNR and CDR2 FQNEAQ (reference sequence). The CDR3 coding sequence is TGTGCCGGCAGCTTGGGATTCAATCAGCCCCAGCATTTT. Translating it yields CAGSLGFNQPQHF.

This rearrangement joins TRBV20-1 to TRBJ1-2; D is possibly TRBD1 (5 bases). CDR1 is DFQATT and CDR2 is SNEGSKA in the germline V gene (reference sequence). Trimming removed 0 bases from V and 7 bases from J, with 15 bases in between. This CDR3 is 14 amino acids long. CDR3 DNA sequence: TGCAGTGCTAGAGATCCCTTTGACGGGGCTGGCTACACCTTC. Amino acid sequence: CSARDPFDGAGYTF.

The V gene is TRBV7-9, the J gene TRBJ2-7; TRBD1 matches at 9 bases. The CDR3 is 13 amino acids. Germline V lookup: CDR1 SEHNR, CDR2 FQNEAQ (reference sequence). Trimming cost V 5 bases and J 5 bases; bases outside gene matches: 4. CDR3 sequence: CASSSDRGNEQYF. The CDR3 DNA sequence: TGTGCCAGCAGCAGCGACAGGGGGAACGAGCAGTACTTC.

The chain combines TRBV5-1 with TRBJ1-2; 7 bases match TRBD1. In germline, CDR1 is SGHRS, CDR2 YFSETQ. With V trimmed by 5 bases and J by 5 bases, 9 bases remained unmatched. CDR3 length equals 14 residues. The CDR3: CASRPGQLFYGYTF. The CDR3 DNA reads as TGCGCCAGCAGACCGGGACAGCTATTTTATGGCTACACCTTC.

This chain uses TRBV6-1 with TRBJ2-1; D may be TRBD1 or TRBD2 (5 bases each). The germline V and J ends were trimmed by 3 bases and 0 bases, with 12 bases remaining between them. Germline loops: CDR1 MNHNS, CDR2 SASEGT. The length of the CDR3 is 16 residues. The DNA of the CDR3 is TGTGCCAGCAGTGAGAGGGGCAGGAGCTCCTACAATGAGCAGTTCTTC. It codes for CASSERGRSSYNEQFF.

The chain uses TRBV4-3 and TRBJ1-2, with no clear D. The V and J ends lost 0 bases and 3 bases respectively, with 14 bases between them. In germline, CDR1 is LGHNA, CDR2 YSLEER. CDR3 length: 16 amino acids. CDR3 region: CASSQDRGSLYYGYTF. DNA for the CDR3: TGCGCCAGCAGCCAAGACCGCGGCAGCCTTTACTATGGCTACACCTTC.

The rearrangement joins TRBV12-3 or TRBV12-4 to TRBJ1-5; D not certain. V shed 5 bases and J shed 0 bases, with 14 bases lying between them. The CDR3 has 16 amino acids. CDR3 in amino acids: CASSPPGLISNQPQHF. CDR3 nucleotide sequence: TGTGCCAGCAGTCCCCCGGGTCTTATTAGCAATCAGCCCCAGCATTTT.

This chain links TRBV15 with TRBJ2-1; tentative D call: TRBD1 (6 bases). This CDR3 has 15 amino acids. Germline lookup yields CDR1 LNHNV and CDR2 YYDKDF (reference sequence). V was cut by 8 bases and J by 4 bases, with 18 bases left in between. In nucleotides, the CDR3 is TGTGCCACCCGACAGGACCTGGGACGGTACAATGAGCAGTTCTTC. This sequence encodes CATRQDLGRYNEQFF.

This clonotype showed up just a few times. A read error may be the cause here, since a much bigger clone is one base away. The rearrangement joins TRBV6-2 or TRBV6-3 to TRBJ2-7; 7 positions agree with TRBD1. The CDR3 loop spans 13 amino acids. The germline V gene encodes CDR1 MNHEY and CDR2 SVGEGT. The V and J ends lost 5 bases and 3 bases, in that order; junction bases with no gene match: 4. CDR3 DNA sequence: TGTGCCAGCAGTGACGGGACAGACTACGAGCAGTACTTC. This codes for CASSDGTDYEQYF.

Remarks on this clonotype: One end of the junction does not line up with germline, which may come from a read error. The chain joins TRBV20-1 to TRBJ1-2; perhaps TRBD1 as D (6 bases). The CDR3 is made up of 17 amino acids. CDR1 is DFQATT and CDR2 is SNEGSKA in the germline V gene (reference sequence). This chain's CDR3 is CSARDLGQGWSNYGCTF. The CDR3 nucleotides are TGCAGTGCTAGAGATTTGGGGCAGGGGTGGTCTAACTATGGCTGCACCTTC.

This clonotype was observed a few times. This chain connects TRBV15 to TRBJ2-7; a possible D gene is TRBD2 (5 bases). The CDR3 loop spans 16 amino acids. CDR1 and CDR2 (germline): LNHNV, YYDKDF (reference sequence). V was trimmed by 0 bases and J by 2 bases, leaving 14 bases between them. This CDR3 is CATSREGLGSTYEQYF. CDR3 DNA: TGTGCCACCAGCAGAGAAGGACTGGGCTCAACCTACGAGCAGTACTTC. Looking up the rest from reference TRBV15 and TRBJ2-7 gives the full variable domain: DAMVIQNPRYQVTQFGKPVTLSCSQTLNHNVMYWYQQKSSQAPKLLFHYYDKDFNNEADTPDNFQSRRPNTSFCFLDIRSPGLGDTAMYLCATSREGLGSTYEQYFGPGTRLTVT.

This chain links TRBV5-5 with TRBJ1-3; unclear D gene. The V gene lost 1 base and the J gene lost 0 bases, with 11 bases spanning the gap. This CDR3 is 16 amino acids long. Looked up from germline, CDR1 is SGHKS and CDR2 is YYEKEE (reference sequence). In DNA form, the CDR3 reads TGTGCCAGCAGCTTGAGGGAGGTCTCCTCTGGAAACACCATATATTTT. Its protein is CASSLREVSSGNTIYF.

The chain is built from TRBV4-2 and TRBJ1-5; D is perhaps TRBD1 (6 bases). Trimming left V 4 bases short and J 6 bases short, with 22 bases between. The CDR3 runs 17 residues. In germline, CDR1 is LGHNA, CDR2 YNFKEQ. The CDR3 sequence is CASSRTPQGSLGQPQHF. CDR3 nucleotides: TGTGCCAGCAGCCGAACCCCACAGGGTTCTCTCGGTCAGCCCCAGCATTTT.

The rearrangement uses TRBV6-2 or TRBV6-3 and TRBJ2-7; D is perhaps TRBD1 (6 bases). The V end lost 0 bases, the J end lost 1 base, and 16 bases lay between the germline ends. The CDR3 spans 17 residues. Per germline, CDR1 MNHEY and CDR2 SVGEGT. In DNA, the CDR3 is TGTGCCAGCAGTTACTCGATTTCAGGGGAGCGGTCCTACGAGCAGTACTTC. It encodes CASSYSISGERSYEQYF.

The CDR3 sequence is CSCGQGTWDEQFF. CDR3 nucleotide sequence: TGCAGCTGCGGGCAGGGGACATGGGATGAGCAGTTCTTC. This chain uses TRBV29-1 with TRBJ2-1; TRBD1 might be the D (6 bases). Trimming cost V 8 bases and J 8 bases, with 19 bases left between them. This CDR3 contains 13 residues. Germline loops: CDR1 SQVTM, CDR2 ANQGSEA.

The V call is TRBV29-1, the J call TRBJ2-2; D is perhaps TRBD2 (5 bases). There are 13 residues in the CDR3. V was clipped by 6 bases and J by 2 bases, with 10 bases between them. Germline CDR1 and CDR2: SQVTM and ANQGSEA. The DNA for the CDR3 is TGCAGCGTAGGACTCCTAAACACCGGGGAGCTGTTTTTT. Its protein product is CSVGLLNTGELFF.

The chain has TRBV14 and TRBJ2-3; D remains ambiguous. This CDR3 is 14 amino acids long. Germline V lookup: CDR1 SGHDN, CDR2 FVKESK. Trimming took 4 bases from V and 1 from J, leaving 9 bases between them. The CDR3 here is CASSPRRRTDTQYF. The CDR3 region has the DNA TGTGCCAGCAGCCCTCGACGCCGCACAGATACGCAGTATTTT.

The chain combines TRBV28 with TRBJ1-1; no reliable D call. CDR1 and CDR2 (germline): MDHEN, SYDVKM. CDR3 length: 12 residues. Trimming pared 2 bases from V and 8 bases from J, leaving 9 bases between. CDR3 DNA sequence: TGTGCCAGCAGTTTACGGGTAGGAGAAGCTTTCTTT. It is translated as CASSLRVGEAFF.